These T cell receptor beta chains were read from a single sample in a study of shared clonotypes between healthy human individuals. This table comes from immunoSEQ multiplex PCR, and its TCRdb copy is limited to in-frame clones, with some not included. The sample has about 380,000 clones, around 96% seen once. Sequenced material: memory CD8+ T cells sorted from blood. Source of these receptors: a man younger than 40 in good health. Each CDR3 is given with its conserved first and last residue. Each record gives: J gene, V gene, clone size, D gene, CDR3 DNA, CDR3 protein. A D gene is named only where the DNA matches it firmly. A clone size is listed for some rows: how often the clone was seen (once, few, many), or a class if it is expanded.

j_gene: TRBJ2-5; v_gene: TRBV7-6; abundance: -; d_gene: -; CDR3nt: TGTGCCAGCAGCCCAAAGTGGCAGCAAGAGACCCAGTACTTC; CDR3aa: CASSPKWQQETQYF
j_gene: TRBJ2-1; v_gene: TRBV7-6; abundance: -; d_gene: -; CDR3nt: TGTGCCAGCAGCTTATGGGCGGGTGCGGAGCAGTTCTTC; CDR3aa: CASSLWAGAEQFF
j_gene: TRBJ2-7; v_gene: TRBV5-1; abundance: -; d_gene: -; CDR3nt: TGCGCCAGCAGCCAGCGGTCCACCTACGAGCAGTACTTC; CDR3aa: CASSQRSTYEQYF
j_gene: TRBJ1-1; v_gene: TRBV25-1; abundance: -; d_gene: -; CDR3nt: TGTGCCAGCAGTGAAGAATCCTCCACTGAAGCTTTCTTT; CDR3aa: CASSEESSTEAFF
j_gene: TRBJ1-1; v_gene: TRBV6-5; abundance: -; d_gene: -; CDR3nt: TGTGCCAGCAGTGACCGTATTGGCACTGAAGCTTTCTTT; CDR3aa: CASSDRIGTEAFF
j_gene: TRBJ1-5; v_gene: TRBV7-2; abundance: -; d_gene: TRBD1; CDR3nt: TGTGCCAGCAGCGCACAGGGGAGGAGTCAGCCCCAGCATTTT; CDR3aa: CASSAQGRSQPQHF
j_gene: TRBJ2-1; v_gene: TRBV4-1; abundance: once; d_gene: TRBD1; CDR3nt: TGCGCCAGCAGCCAAGATGGACAGGGGTTTTTTGAGCAGTTCTTC; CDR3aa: CASSQDGQGFFEQFF
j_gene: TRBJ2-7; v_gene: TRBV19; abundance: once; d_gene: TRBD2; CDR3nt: TGTGCCAGTAGGTCCTCCGGGAGGGCCTACGAGCAGTACTTC; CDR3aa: CASRSSGRAYEQYF
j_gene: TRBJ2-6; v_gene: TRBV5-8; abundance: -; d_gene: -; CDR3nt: TGTGCCAGCAGGGCTTACGGGGAGAGGGATTACTCTGGGGCCAACGTCCTGACTTTC; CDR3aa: CASRAYGERDYSGANVLTF
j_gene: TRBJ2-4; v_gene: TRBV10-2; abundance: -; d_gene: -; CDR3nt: TGCGCCAGCACGGAGTTCAAAAACATTCAGTACTTC; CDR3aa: CASTEFKNIQYF
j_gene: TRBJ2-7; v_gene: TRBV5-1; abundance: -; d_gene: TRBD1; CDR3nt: TGCGCCAGCAGCTTGCTTTGGGACAGGGGGCGCTACGAGCAGTACTTC; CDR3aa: CASSLLWDRGRYEQYF
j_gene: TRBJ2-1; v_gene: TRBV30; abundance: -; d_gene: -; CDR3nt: TGTGCCTGGAGTGTACTAAGGACTCACAATGAGCAGTTCTTC; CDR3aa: CAWSVLRTHNEQFF
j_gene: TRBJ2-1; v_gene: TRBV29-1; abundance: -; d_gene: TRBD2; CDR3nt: TGCAGCGTTGAAGAGAAGACTAGCGGGGCTAATGAGCAGTTCTTC; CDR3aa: CSVEEKTSGANEQFF
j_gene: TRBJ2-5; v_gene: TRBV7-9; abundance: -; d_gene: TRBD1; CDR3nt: TGTGCCAGCAGCTTAGCAGGACAGGGTGTTAAAGAGACCCAGTACTTC; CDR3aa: CASSLAGQGVKETQYF
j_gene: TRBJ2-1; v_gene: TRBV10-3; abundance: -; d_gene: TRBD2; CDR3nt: TGTGCCGCATCTAGCGGAGGCTACAATGAGCAGTTCTTC; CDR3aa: CAASSGGYNEQFF
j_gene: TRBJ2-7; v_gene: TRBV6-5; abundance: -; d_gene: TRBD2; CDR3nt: TGTGCCAGCAGTTACAGAGCGGGAGTTGTACAGTACTTC; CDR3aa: CASSYRAGVVQYF
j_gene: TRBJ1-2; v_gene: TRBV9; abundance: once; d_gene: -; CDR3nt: TGTGCCAGCAGCGTAGGTATCGGGGACAATGCTTATGGCTACACCTTC; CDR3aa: CASSVGIGDNAYGYTF
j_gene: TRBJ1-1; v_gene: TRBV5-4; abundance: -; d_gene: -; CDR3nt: TGTGCCAGCAGCCCCCCGGTCGGGAGCATGAACACTGAAGCTTTCTTT; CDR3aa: CASSPPVGSMNTEAFF
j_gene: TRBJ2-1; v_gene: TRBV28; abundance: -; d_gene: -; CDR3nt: TGTGCCAGCAGTTGGTCAGGGGACGGAAGGGATGAGCAGTTCTTC; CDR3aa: CASSWSGDGRDEQFF